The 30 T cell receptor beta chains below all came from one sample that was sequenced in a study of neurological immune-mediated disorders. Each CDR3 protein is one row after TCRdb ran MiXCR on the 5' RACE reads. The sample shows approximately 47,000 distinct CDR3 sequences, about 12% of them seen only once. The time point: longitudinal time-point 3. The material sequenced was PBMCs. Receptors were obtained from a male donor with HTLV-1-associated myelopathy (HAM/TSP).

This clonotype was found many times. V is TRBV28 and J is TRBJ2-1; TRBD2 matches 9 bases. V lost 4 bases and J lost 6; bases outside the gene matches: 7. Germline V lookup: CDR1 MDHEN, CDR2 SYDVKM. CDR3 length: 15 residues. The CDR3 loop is CASSSGGGGVNEQFF. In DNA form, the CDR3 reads TGTGCCAGCAGTTCTGGGGGCGGGGGGGTCAATGAGCAGTTCTTC.

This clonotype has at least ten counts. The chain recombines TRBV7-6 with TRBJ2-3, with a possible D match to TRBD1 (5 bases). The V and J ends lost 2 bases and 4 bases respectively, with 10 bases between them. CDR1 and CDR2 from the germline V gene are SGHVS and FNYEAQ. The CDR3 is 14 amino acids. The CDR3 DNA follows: TGTGCCAGCAGCTTATCCCGGACACCAGATACGCAGTATTTT. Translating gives CASSLSRTPDTQYF.

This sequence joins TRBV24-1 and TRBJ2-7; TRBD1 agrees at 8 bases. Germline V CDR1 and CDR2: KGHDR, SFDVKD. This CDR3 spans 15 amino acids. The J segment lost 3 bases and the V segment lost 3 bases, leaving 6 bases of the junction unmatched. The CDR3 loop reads CATSDTNRGNYEQYF. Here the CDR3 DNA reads TGTGCCACCAGTGATACTAACAGGGGGAACTACGAGCAGTACTTC.

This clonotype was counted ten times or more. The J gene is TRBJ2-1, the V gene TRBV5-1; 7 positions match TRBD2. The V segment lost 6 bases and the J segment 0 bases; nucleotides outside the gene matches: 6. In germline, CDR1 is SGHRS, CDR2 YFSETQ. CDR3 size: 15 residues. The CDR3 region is CASMRAGSSYNEQFF. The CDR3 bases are TGCGCCAGCATGAGAGCGGGGAGCTCCTACAATGAGCAGTTCTTC.

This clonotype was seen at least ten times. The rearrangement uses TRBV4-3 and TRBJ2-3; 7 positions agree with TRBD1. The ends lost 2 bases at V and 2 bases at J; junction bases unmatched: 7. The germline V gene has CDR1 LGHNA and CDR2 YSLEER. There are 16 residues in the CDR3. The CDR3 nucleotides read TGCGCCAGCAGCCAAATGACAGGGATGTCCACAGATACGCAGTATTTT. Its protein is CASSQMTGMSTDTQYF.

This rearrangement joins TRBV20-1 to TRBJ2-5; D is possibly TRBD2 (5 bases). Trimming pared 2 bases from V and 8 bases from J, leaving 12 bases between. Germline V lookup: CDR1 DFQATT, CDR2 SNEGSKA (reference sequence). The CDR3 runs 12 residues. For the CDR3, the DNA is TGCAGTGCTAGAACGGGGAAGGCCACCCAGTACTTC. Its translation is CSARTGKATQYF.

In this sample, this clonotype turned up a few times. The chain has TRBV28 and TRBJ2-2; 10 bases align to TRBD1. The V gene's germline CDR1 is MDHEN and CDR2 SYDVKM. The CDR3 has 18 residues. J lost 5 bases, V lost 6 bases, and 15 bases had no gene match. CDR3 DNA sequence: TGTGCCAGCAGACCTCTCACCGGGACAGGGGAAGGAACCGGGGAGCTGTTTTTT. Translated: CASRPLTGTGEGTGELFF. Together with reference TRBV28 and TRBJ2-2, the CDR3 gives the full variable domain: DVKVTQSSRYLVKRTGEKVFLECVQDMDHENMFWYRQDPGLGLRLIYFSYDVKMKEKGDIPEGYSVSREKKERFSLILESASTNQTSMYLCASRPLTGTGEGTGELFFGEGSRLTVL.

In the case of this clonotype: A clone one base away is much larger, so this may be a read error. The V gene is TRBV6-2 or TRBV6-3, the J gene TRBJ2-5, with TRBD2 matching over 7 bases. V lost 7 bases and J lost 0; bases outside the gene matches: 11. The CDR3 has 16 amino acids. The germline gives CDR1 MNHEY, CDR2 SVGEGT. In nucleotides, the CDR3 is TGTGCCAGCAATTTTCCGGGACTAACGGACCAAGAGACCCAGTACTTC. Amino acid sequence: CASNFPGLTDQETQYF.

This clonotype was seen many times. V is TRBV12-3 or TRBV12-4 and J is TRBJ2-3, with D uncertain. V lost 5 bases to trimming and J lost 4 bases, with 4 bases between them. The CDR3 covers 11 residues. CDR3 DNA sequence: TGTGCCAGCAGTACTCCAGATACGCAGTATTTT. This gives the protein CASSTPDTQYF.

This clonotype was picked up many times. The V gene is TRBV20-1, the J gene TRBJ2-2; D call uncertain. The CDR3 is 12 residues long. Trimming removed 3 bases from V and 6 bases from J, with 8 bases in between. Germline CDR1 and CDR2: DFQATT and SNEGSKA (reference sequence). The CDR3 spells CSASLQAGELFF. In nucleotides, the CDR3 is TGCAGTGCTAGTTTGCAGGCCGGGGAGCTGTTTTTT.

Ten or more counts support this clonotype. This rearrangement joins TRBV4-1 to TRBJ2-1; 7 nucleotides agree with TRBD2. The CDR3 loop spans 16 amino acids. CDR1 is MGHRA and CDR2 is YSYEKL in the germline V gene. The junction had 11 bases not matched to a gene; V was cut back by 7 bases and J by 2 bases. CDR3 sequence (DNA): TGCGCCAGCAAGCAGATACAAGCGGGGACCTACAATGAGCAGTTCTTC. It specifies CASKQIQAGTYNEQFF.

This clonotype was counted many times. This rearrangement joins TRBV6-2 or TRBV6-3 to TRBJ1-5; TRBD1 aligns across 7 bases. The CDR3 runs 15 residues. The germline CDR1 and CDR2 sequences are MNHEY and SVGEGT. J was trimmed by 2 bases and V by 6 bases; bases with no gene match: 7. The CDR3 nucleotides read TGTGCCAGCAGGCCACAGGGGATGGGCAATCAGCCCCAGCATTTT. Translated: CASRPQGMGNQPQHF.

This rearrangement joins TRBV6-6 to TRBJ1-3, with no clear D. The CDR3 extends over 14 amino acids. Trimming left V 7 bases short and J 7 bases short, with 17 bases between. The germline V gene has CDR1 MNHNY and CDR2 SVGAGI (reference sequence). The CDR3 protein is CASTNDHHANTIYF. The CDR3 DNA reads TGTGCCAGCACAAATGACCATCACGCGAACACCATATATTTT.

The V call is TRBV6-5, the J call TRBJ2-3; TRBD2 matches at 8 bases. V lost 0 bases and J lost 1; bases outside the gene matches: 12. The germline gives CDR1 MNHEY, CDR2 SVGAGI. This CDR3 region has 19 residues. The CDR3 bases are TGTGCCAGCAGTTACTCGACAGGACTAGCAGCGGGAGGCACAGATACGCAGTATTTT. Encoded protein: CASSYSTGLAAGGTDTQYF.

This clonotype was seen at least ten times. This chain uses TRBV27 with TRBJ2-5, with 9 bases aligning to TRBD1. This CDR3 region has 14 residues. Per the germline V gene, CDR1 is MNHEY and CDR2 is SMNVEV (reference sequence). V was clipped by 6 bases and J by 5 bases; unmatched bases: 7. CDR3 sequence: CASSLKTGGETQYF. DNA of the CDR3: TGTGCCAGCAGCCTTAAGACAGGGGGTGAGACCCAGTACTTC.

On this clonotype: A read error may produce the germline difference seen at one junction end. The chain's CDR3 is CASRFTSGESPGELFF. CDR3 nucleotides: TGCGCCAGCCGCTTCACTAGCGGGGAATCCCCCGGGGAGCTGTTTTTT. The chain recombines TRBV5-1 with TRBJ2-2, with 10 bases matching TRBD2. This CDR3 has 16 amino acids. Germline V gene sequence: CDR1 SGHRS, CDR2 YFSETQ.

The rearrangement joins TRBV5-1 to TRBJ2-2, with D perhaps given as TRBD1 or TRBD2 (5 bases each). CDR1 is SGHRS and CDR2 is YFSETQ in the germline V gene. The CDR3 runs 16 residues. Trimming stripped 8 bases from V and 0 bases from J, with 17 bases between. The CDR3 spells CASRESGTANTGELFF. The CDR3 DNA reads TGCGCCAGTAGAGAATCCGGGACGGCGAACACCGGGGAGCTGTTTTTT.

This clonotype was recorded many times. The CDR3 DNA is TGTGCCAGCAGCTTAGCGGGACAGTATAGCAATCAGCCCCAGCATTTT. Amino acids: CASSLAGQYSNQPQHF. The chain is built from TRBV7-8 and TRBJ1-5; the match to TRBD1 covers 7 bases. The V gene's germline CDR1 is SGHVS and CDR2 FQNEAQ. V dropped 0 bases and J dropped 0; count of bases not matched to a gene: 2. This CDR3 comprises 16 residues.

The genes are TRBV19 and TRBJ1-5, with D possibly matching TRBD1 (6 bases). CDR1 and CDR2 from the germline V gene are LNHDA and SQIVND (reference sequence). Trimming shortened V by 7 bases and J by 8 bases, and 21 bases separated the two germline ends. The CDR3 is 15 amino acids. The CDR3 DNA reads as TGTGCCAGTATAAAGTCTCACAGGGACTTTAAGCCCCAGCATTTT. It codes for CASIKSHRDFKPQHF. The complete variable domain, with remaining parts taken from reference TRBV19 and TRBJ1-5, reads DGGITQSPKYLFRKEGQNVTLSCEQNLNHDAMYWYRQDPGQGLRLIYYSQIVNDFQKGDIAEGYSVSREKKESFPLTVTSAQKNPTAFYLCASIKSHRDFKPQHFGDGTRLSIL.

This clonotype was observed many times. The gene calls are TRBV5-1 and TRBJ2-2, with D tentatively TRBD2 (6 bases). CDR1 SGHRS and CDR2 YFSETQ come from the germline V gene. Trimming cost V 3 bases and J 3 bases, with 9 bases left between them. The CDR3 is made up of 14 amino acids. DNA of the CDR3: TGCGCCAGCAGCTGGGGACTCGACACCGGGGAGCTGTTTTTT. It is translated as CASSWGLDTGELFF. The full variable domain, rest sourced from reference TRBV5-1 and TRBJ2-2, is KAGVTQTPRYLIKTRGQQVTLSCSPISGHRSVSWYQQTPGQGLQFLFEYFSETQRNKGNFPGRFSGRQFSNSRSEMNVSTLELGDSALYLCASSWGLDTGELFFGEGSRLTVL.

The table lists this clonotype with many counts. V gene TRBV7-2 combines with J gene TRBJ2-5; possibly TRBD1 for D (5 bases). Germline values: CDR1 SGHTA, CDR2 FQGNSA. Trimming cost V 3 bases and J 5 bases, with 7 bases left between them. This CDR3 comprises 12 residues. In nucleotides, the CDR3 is TGTGCCAGCAGCTTCAGGGCCGAGACCCAGTACTTC. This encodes CASSFRAETQYF.

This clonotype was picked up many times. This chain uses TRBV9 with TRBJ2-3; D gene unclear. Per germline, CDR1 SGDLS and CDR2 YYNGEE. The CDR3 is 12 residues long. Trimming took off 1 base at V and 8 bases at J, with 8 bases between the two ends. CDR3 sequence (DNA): TGTGCCAGCAGCGTATTAAAAGGTACGCAGTATTTT. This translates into CASSVLKGTQYF. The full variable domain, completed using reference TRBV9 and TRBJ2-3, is DSGVTQTPKHLITATGQRVTLRCSPRSGDLSVYWYQQSLDQGLQFLIQYYNGEERAKGNILERFSAQQFPDLHSELNLSSLELGDSALYFCASSVLKGTQYFGPGTRLTVL.

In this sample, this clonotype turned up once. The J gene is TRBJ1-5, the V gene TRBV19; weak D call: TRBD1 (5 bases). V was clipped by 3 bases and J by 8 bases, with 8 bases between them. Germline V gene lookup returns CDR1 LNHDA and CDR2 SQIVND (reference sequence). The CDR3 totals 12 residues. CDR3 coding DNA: TGTGCCAGTAGTATTGCGGGGGAGCCCCAGCATTTT. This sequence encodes CASSIAGEPQHF.

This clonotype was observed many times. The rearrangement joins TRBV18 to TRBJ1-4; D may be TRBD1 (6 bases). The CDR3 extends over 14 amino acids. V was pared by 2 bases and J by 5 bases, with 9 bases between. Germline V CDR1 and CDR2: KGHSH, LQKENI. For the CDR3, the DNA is TGTGCCAGCTCACCAGACAGGCAAAATGAAAAACTGTTTTTT. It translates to CASSPDRQNEKLFF.

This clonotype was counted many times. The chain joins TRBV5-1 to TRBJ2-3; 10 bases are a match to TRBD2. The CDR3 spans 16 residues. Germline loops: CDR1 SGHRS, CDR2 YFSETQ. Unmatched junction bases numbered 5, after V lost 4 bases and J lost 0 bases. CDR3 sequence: CASSPGLADSTDTQYF. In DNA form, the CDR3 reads TGCGCCAGCAGCCCCGGACTAGCGGATAGCACAGATACGCAGTATTTT.

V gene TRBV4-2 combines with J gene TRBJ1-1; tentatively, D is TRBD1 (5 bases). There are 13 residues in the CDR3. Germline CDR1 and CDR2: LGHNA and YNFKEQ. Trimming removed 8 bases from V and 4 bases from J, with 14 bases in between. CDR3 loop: CASHPRGATEAFF. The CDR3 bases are TGTGCCAGCCATCCTCGGGGCGCCACTGAAGCTTTCTTT.

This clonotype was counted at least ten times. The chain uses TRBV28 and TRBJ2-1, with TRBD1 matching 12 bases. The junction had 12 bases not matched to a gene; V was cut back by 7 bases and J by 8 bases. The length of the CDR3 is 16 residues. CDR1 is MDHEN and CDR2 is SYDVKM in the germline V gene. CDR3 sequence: CASTGSPGQGAHEQFF. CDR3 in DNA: TGTGCCAGCACCGGGAGCCCGGGACAGGGGGCCCATGAGCAGTTCTTC.

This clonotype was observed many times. The CDR3 DNA reads TGTGCCAGCAGCTTTAGTTTTGTTACGCAGTATTTT. It is translated as CASSFSFVTQYF. The chain recombines TRBV7-2 with TRBJ2-3; unclear D gene. Per the germline V gene, CDR1 is SGHTA and CDR2 is FQGNSA. Trimming removed 3 bases at V and 8 bases at J, with 9 bases between. The CDR3 has 12 amino acids.

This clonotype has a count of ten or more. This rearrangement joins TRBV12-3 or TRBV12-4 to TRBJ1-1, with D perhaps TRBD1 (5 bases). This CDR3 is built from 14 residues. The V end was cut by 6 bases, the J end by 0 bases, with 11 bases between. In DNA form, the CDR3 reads TGTGCCAGCAGCACAGGACGGTTGAACACTGAAGCTTTCTTT. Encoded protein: CASSTGRLNTEAFF.

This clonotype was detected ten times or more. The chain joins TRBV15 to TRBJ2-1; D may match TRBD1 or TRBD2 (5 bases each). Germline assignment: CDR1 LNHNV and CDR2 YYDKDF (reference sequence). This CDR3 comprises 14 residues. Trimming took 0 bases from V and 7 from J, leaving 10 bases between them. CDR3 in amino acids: CATSRDRGQNEQFF. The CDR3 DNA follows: TGTGCCACCAGCAGAGATCGGGGCCAGAATGAGCAGTTCTTC.